Listed below are T cell receptor beta chains from one sample, sequenced in a study of blood T cells in healthy people across ages. TCRdb passed the 5' RACE reads through MiXCR, listing each CDR3 protein once. The table lists some 940,000 distinct CDR3 sequences, 25% to 35% of them singletons, with 10% to 13% in the top ten. These data also formed part of another study, on T cells of mothers and their children.

Sequenced: blood. The receptors stem from a woman aged 40 to 55 in good health. Both conserved end residues are part of each CDR3. A D gene is named only where the DNA matches it firmly. Size is stated for part of the rows, as once, few or many counts, or as a class when the clone is expanded.

CDR3aa	CDR3nt	abundance	j_gene	v_gene	d_gene
CASSFSGHPGETQYF	TGCGCCAGCAGCTTTTCGGGTCATCCAGGGGAGACCCAGTACTTC	few	TRBJ2-5	TRBV5-1	NA
CASSSGGAAKNIQYF	TGTGCCAGCAGTAGCGGGGGGGCGGCCAAAAACATTCAGTACTTC	NA	TRBJ2-4	TRBV28	TRBD2
CASSSPKERGFEQYF	TGTGCCAGCAGCTCCCCGAAGGAACGGGGCTTCGAGCAGTACTTC	NA	TRBJ2-7	TRBV5-5	NA
CASSRLLTSNTEAFF	TGTGCCAGCAGCCGATTATTGACATCCAACACTGAAGCTTTCTTT	few	TRBJ1-1	TRBV3-1	NA
CASSLVVQNTEAFF	TGTGCCAGCAGCTTAGTTGTTCAGAACACTGAAGCTTTCTTT	NA	TRBJ1-1	TRBV7-2	NA
CASSKYRGSGETQYF	TGTGCCAGCAGCAAATACAGGGGCTCGGGAGAGACCCAGTACTTC	NA	TRBJ2-5	TRBV2	TRBD1
CASSRPPYNEQFF	TGTGCCAGCAGCAGGCCTCCCTACAATGAGCAGTTCTTC	NA	TRBJ2-1	TRBV7-9	NA
CATSDPGDSITETQYF	TGTGCCACCAGTGATCCCGGGGACTCCATAACAGAGACCCAGTACTTC	few	TRBJ2-5	TRBV24-1	NA
CASSSPCRGGKETQYF	TGTGCCAGCAGTTCCCCGTGCCGGGGCGGTAAGGAGACCCAGTACTTC	few	TRBJ2-5	TRBV28	NA
CAISEGTGRNEQFF	TGTGCCATCAGCGAGGGGACAGGGAGGAATGAGCAGTTCTTC	NA	TRBJ2-1	TRBV10-3	TRBD1
CALSPGGDGTEAFF	TGTGCCCTCTCTCCAGGGGGCGATGGAACTGAAGCTTTCTTT	many	TRBJ1-1	TRBV5-5	TRBD1
CSVGGTSRSNEQFF	TGCAGCGTTGGGGGGACTAGCCGCAGCAATGAGCAGTTCTTC	many	TRBJ2-1	TRBV29-1	TRBD2
CASSAEQGYGYTF	TGTGCCAGCAGTGCTGAACAGGGTTACGGCTACACCTTC	few	TRBJ1-2	TRBV6-1	NA
CASSYIAIANYGYTF	TGTGCCAGCAGTTACATCGCTATAGCTAACTATGGCTACACCTTC	many	TRBJ1-2	TRBV6-6	NA
CSARGQLPSYEQYF	TGCAGTGCTAGAGGACAGCTCCCCTCCTACGAGCAGTACTTC	NA	TRBJ2-7	TRBV20-1	NA
CASSEARGGRDQPQHF	TGTGCCAGCAGTGAAGCGCGCGGGGGGAGGGATCAGCCCCAGCATTTT	NA	TRBJ1-5	TRBV2	NA
CASSSFGGENTGELFF	TGCGCCAGCAGCTCCTTTGGCGGAGAGAACACCGGGGAGCTGTTTTTT	NA	TRBJ2-2	TRBV5-1	NA
CASRESGRSWSPQHF	TGTGCCAGCAGGGAATCGGGACGGTCTTGGTCGCCCCAGCATTTT	NA	TRBJ1-5	TRBV28	NA
CASSGGRGNTDTQYF	TGCGCCAGCAGCGGGGGGCGAGGTAACACAGATACGCAGTATTTT	few	TRBJ2-3	TRBV5-1	NA
CASSFSENEQFF	TGTGCCAGCAGCTTCTCGGAGAATGAGCAGTTCTTC	few	TRBJ2-1	TRBV7-2	NA
CSARAAANYEQYF	TGCAGTGCTAGAGCCGCCGCGAACTACGAGCAGTACTTC	NA	TRBJ2-7	TRBV20-1	NA
CSARERGIYTNQPQHF	TGCAGTGCTAGAGAGAGGGGAATCTATACCAATCAGCCCCAGCATTTT	NA	TRBJ1-5	TRBV20-1	NA
CASSLTIGTGSHEQYF	TGCGCCAGCAGCTTGACCATCGGGACAGGGTCCCACGAGCAGTACTTC	many	TRBJ2-7	TRBV5-1	TRBD1
CATEQAVTMHTSNYGYTF	TGTGCCACCGAACAGGCCGTGACTATGCACACATCTAACTATGGCTACACCTTC	NA	TRBJ1-2	TRBV10-3	NA
CASSSTRLAGGLNTGELFF	TGTGCCAGCAGTTCCACCAGACTAGCGGGGGGCCTCAACACCGGGGAGCTGTTTTTT	NA	TRBJ2-2	TRBV28	TRBD2
CASRVQAYEQYF	TGTGCCAGCAGAGTTCAGGCCTACGAGCAGTACTTC	many	TRBJ2-7	TRBV28	NA
CASSRRTSSPETQYF	TGTGCCAGCTCCCGCAGGACCAGTTCACCGGAGACCCAGTACTTC	NA	TRBJ2-5	TRBV18	NA
CASSYSGRNNSPLHF	TGTGCCAGCAGTTACTCGGGCAGAAATAATTCACCCCTCCACTTT	once	TRBJ1-6	TRBV6-7	NA
CASSAGTLNTGELFF	TGTGCCAGCAGCGCCGGGACCTTGAACACCGGGGAGCTGTTTTTT	NA	TRBJ2-2	TRBV3-1	NA
CSADRDTYEQYF	TGCAGCGCTGACAGGGACACCTACGAGCAGTACTTC	many	TRBJ2-7	TRBV29-1	TRBD1
CASSQVDRDGYTF	TGCGCCAGCAGCCAAGTCGACAGGGACGGCTACACCTTC	NA	TRBJ1-2	TRBV4-3	TRBD1
CASSEALSRNTDTQYF	TGTGCCAGCAGTGAAGCGCTTTCCCGCAACACAGATACGCAGTATTTT	NA	TRBJ2-3	TRBV2	NA
CASKMDGNTIYF	TGTGCCAGCAAAATGGACGGAAACACCATATATTTT	NA	TRBJ1-3	TRBV6-1	NA
CASSYRLRVEGAASPLHF	TGTGCCAGCAGTTACCGCTTACGTGTTGAGGGGGCAGCGTCACCCCTCCACTTT	NA	TRBJ1-6	TRBV6-5	TRBD1
CASSYPKVQSSSYEQYF	TGTGCCAGCAGTTACCCGAAGGTACAGTCCAGCTCCTACGAGCAGTACTTC	many	TRBJ2-7	TRBV6-6	NA
CSARPGQWEETQYF	TGCAGTGCCCGACCGGGACAATGGGAAGAGACCCAGTACTTC	many	TRBJ2-5	TRBV20-1	NA
CSARDVTANYGYTF	TGCAGTGCTAGAGATGTAACAGCTAACTATGGCTACACCTTC	few	TRBJ1-2	TRBV20-1	NA
CATSRQGSGNEQYF	TGTGCCACCAGCAGACAGGGGAGCGGGAACGAGCAGTACTTC	NA	TRBJ2-7	TRBV15	NA
CASRGDPTGFYEQYF	TGCGCCAGCAGGGGCGACCCCACGGGTTTCTACGAGCAGTACTTC	NA	TRBJ2-7	TRBV5-1	NA
CASSPTGDTDTQYF	TGTGCCAGCTCACCGACAGGTGATACAGATACGCAGTATTTT	NA	TRBJ2-3	TRBV18	NA
CASSIYEQGANQPQHF	TGTGCCAGTAGTATTTACGAACAGGGGGCGAACCAGCCCCAGCATTTT	NA	TRBJ1-5	TRBV19	TRBD1
CASSPPVWSGPSYEQYF	TGTGCCAGCAGCCCCCCCGTTTGGTCCGGACCTTCCTACGAGCAGTACTTC	few	TRBJ2-7	TRBV7-2	NA
CSVANSGGRDEQFF	TGCAGTGTCGCAAATAGCGGGGGGAGAGATGAGCAGTTCTTC	many	TRBJ2-1	TRBV20-1	TRBD2
CASSLRTARSDTQYF	TGTGCCAGCAGTTTAAGGACCGCCCGCTCAGATACGCAGTATTTT	NA	TRBJ2-3	TRBV12-3/TRBV12-4	NA
CSARDPERGNLETQYF	TGCAGTGCTAGAGATCCAGAGCGGGGGAACCTAGAGACCCAGTACTTC	many	TRBJ2-5	TRBV20-1	TRBD2
CSARDLPYSNQPQHF	TGCAGTGCTAGAGATCTACCCTATAGCAATCAGCCCCAGCATTTT	NA	TRBJ1-5	TRBV20-1	NA
CASNFGRSYNEQYF	TGTGCCAGCAACTTTGGTAGATCCTACAATGAGCAGTACTTC	once	TRBJ2-7	TRBV5-6	NA
CASRRDRARATNEKLFF	TGTGCCAGCAGAAGGGACAGGGCAAGGGCAACTAATGAAAAACTGTTTTTT	few	TRBJ1-4	TRBV7-8	TRBD1
CASSYGFLEGYTF	TGTGCCAGCAGTTACGGATTTCTGGAGGGCTACACCTTC	NA	TRBJ1-2	TRBV6-2/TRBV6-3	NA
CATRAQGAPNSPLHF	TGTGCCACCAGAGCTCAGGGGGCGCCCAATTCACCCCTCCACTTT	few	TRBJ1-6	TRBV15	TRBD1